This T cell receptor beta chain was sequenced during a study of Graves' ophthalmopathy and Graves' hyperthyroidism (dated by TCRdb to 2017 to 2018). The study in broad terms: Stable hyperthyroidism was defined as no progression to ophthalmopathy within 18 months of follow-up. The study used TCR beta repertoire signatures to distinguish Graves' ophthalmopathy from Graves' hyperthyroidism and to predict progression to ophthalmopathy. In total, approximately 130 blood samples were TCR-sequenced: approximately 42 ophthalmopathy, roughly 77 hyperthyroidism and roughly 17 hyperthyroidism-to-ophthalmopathy patients. To explore V-J signatures that separate ophthalmopathy from hyperthyroidism, a discovery set of around 97 patients was enrolled, consisting of approximately 44 with ophthalmopathy and 57 with stable hyperthyroidism. An independent validation cohort comprised some 19 hyperthyroidism patients and about 16 patients who later progressed from hyperthyroidism to ophthalmopathy. T-cell repertoires of thyroid tissue and blood were compared in five or six hyperthyroidism patients. After sampling, hyperthyroidism patients received methimazole starting at 30 mg daily, and ophthalmopathy patients received high-dose intravenous methylprednisolone.

Its CDR3 holds 17 amino acids, cysteine through phenylalanine. The only DNA kept is the CDR3, 51 bases in frame from the first base. V is reduced by 5 bases and J by 2 bases, leaving a spacing of 23 bases between them. CDR1 is given as SGDLS and CDR2 as YYNGEE, both from the germline V gene. This clonotype showed up just once. The target of this receptor is not known. Base qualities were left out, and no much larger clone turns up one base away. Weak support is all one read offers. For repertoire sequencing, the TCR beta CDR3 regions were amplified from RNA transcripts. The first round was an RT-PCR using HTBI primers with the Qiagen OneStep RT-PCR kit, and this first round was followed by a second-round multiplex PCR, then size selection and purification. The libraries underwent paired-end sequencing with 100 bp reads on an Illumina HiSeq2000. The original methods were these. SOAPnuke was used for read processing, and reads with adapters, uncalled bases, a mean Phred below 15, or no exact constant-primer or identifier match were discarded. COPE v1.2.5 was used to merge the high-quality paired reads. Each unique nucleotide sequence was treated as a clonotype, and MiTCR v1.1 was used to align the clonotypes to the IMGT TRB V, D and J references. Analysis was restricted to V-J combinations with a frequency above 0.0001, which covered roughly 99% of repertoires. For each V-J combination, a TCR clonal expansion and chaos score was defined as the ratio of F50 clonal expansion to chaos observed in the TCRdist matrix. Features were reduced by Welch's t-statistics and random forest to approximately 13 V-J combinations, which fed a naive Bayes classifier. Thyroid-blood repertoire similarity was quantified with the Morisita-Horn index. The public reads were reanalyzed by TCRdb: fastp trimming at Q25, MiXCR alignment, in-frame beta chains only. Every entry covers one CDR3 protein and lists the most common genes and DNA from its rows. The V and J calls, along with clone size, are taken from TCRdb and not from the paper's own processing. The sample has 1 million to 1.3 million distinct CDR3 sequences on record, about 35% of them singletons. Clones ranked in the top ten supply 11% of the sample.

The hyperthyroidism patients were 18 to 65 years old and newly diagnosed, with a disease duration of less than 2 months. Patients with other autoimmune diseases, uncontrolled infections, pregnancy or lactation were excluded. Diagnosis was based on clinical symptoms, serum thyroxine, TRAb, thyroid ultrasound and orbital computed tomography. Trizol reagent was used to extract the total RNA, and its quality was then checked on an Agilent 2100 Bioanalyzer. General study outcomes and caveats: In validation, the model predicted ophthalmopathy progression with nearly 71% sensitivity and approximately 72% specificity; fewer than 15 predicted patients were CT-confirmed with GO in a median of around 6 months. Sample size was not statistically predetermined, and group allocation was not concealed from the investigators. The 13-signature model separated ophthalmopathy from stable hyperthyroidism with 87.88% sensitivity and roughly 84% specificity in cross-validation, and 80%/75% in the test set. Among expanded thyroid clonotypes with frequency above 0.001, most also showed up in blood, which suggests that blood repertoires may reflect the thyroid immune response.

The sample was peripheral blood or thyroid tissue (not recorded which). The clonotype originates from an adult man with Graves' hyperthyroidism. The chain is made from TRBV9 and TRBJ2-7; possibly the D gene is TRBD2, per 8 matching bases. In nucleotide form, the sequence is TGTGCCAGCAGTGCGACCGGGGGGGACAGCGTAGCCTACGAGCAGTACTTC. Its translation reads: CASSATGGDSVAYEQYF.